Reported below is one T cell receptor (beta chain). Self-reported history from a screening survey and questionnaire set each donor's cohort. This sample was taken from a study of blood T cell repertoires in COVID-19. Overall study context: Spain, Italy and the United States supplied samples that represented acute and convalescent COVID-19. T cells, B-cell-depleted T cells, or PBMCs supplied cDNA or gDNA.

The CDR3 is 13 residues long. Trimming shortened V by 8 bases and J by 1 base, and 11 bases separated the two germline ends. In germline, CDR1 is WNHNN, CDR2 SYGVQD (reference sequence). In the original analysis: Scientists estimated how many nucleated cells there were by amplifying reference gene primers. Some clones are missing from TCRdb's copy, which holds only in-frame ones; the method was immunoSEQ multiplex PCR. For V, J and clone size, that table is used; D and trimming come from the DNA. This table has under 250,000 clones, roughly 86% appearing once. The V and J genes are TRBV10-1 and TRBJ2-5, with no clear D. The sequenced sample was PBMCs or T cells enriched from blood (not recorded which). This TCR was recovered from a woman aged 25 to 39 with acute COVID-19. DNA for the CDR3: TGCGCCAGCGCCGACATATTCCAAGAGACCCAGTACTTC. Translated, it gives CASADIFQETQYF.